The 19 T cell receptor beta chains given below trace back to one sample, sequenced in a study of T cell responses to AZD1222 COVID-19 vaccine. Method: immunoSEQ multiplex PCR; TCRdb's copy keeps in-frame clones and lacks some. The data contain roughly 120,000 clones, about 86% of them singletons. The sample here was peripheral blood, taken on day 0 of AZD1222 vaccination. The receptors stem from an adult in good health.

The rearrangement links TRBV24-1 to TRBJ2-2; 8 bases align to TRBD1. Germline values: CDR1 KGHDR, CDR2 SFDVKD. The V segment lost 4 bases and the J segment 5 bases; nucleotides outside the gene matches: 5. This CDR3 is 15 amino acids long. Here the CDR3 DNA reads TGTGCCACCAGTGAACACAGGGGGGCAACCGGGGAGCTGTTTTTT. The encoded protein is CATSEHRGATGELFF.

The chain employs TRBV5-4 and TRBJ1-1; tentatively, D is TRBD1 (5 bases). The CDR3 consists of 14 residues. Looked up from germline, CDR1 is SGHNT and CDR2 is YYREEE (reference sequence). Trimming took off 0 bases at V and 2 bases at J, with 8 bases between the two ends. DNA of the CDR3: TGTGCCAGCAGCTTGGTGGGGGTAAACACTGAAGCTTTCTTT. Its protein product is CASSLVGVNTEAFF.

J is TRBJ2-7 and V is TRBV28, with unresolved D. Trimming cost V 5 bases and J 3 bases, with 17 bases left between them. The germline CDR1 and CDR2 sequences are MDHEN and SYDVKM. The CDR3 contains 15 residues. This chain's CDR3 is CASSRAVESVYEQYF. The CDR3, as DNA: TGTGCCAGCAGTCGGGCGGTGGAATCGGTCTACGAGCAGTACTTC.

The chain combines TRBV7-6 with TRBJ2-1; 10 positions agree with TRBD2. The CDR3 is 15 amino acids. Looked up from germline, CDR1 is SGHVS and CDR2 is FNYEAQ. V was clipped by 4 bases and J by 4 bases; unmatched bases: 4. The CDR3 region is CASSSTSGPYNEQFF. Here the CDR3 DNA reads TGTGCCAGCAGCTCGACTAGCGGGCCTTACAATGAGCAGTTCTTC.

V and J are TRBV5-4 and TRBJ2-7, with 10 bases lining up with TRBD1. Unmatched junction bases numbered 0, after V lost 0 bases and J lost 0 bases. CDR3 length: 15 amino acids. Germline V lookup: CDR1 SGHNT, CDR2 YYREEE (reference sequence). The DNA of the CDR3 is TGTGCCAGCAGCTTGGGACAGGGGGCCTCCTACGAGCAGTACTTC. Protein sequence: CASSLGQGASYEQYF.

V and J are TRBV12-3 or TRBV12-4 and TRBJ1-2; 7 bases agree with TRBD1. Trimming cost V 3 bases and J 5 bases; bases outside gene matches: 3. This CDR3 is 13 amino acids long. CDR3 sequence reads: CASSFGRGYGYTF. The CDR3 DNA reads TGTGCCAGCAGTTTCGGCAGGGGGTATGGCTACACCTTC.

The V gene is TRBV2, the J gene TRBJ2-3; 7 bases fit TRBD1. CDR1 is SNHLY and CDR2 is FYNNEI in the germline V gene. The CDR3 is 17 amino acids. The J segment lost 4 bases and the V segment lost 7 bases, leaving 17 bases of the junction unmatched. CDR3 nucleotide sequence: TGTGCCAGCACTCCCCGAACAGGGGCGAGGGGTTCAGATACGCAGTATTTT. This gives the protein CASTPRTGARGSDTQYF.

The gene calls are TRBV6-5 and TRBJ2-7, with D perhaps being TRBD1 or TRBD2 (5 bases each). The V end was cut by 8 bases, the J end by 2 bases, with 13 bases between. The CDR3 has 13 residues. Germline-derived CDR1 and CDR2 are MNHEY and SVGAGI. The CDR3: CASGRDGPYEQYF. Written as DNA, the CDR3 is TGTGCCAGCGGCCGGGACGGACCCTACGAGCAGTACTTC.

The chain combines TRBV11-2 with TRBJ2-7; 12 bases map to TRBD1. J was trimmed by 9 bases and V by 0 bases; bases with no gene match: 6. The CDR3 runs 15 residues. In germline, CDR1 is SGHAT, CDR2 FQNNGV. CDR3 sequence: CASSLESGTGGAQYF. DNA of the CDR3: TGTGCCAGCAGCTTAGAGTCCGGGACAGGGGGCGCGCAGTACTTC.

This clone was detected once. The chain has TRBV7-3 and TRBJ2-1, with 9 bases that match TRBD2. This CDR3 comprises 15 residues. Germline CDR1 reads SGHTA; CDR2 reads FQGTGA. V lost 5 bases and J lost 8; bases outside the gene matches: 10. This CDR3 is CASSLGGGRAHEQFF. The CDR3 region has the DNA TGTGCCAGCAGCCTAGGGGGCGGGAGGGCGCATGAGCAGTTCTTC.

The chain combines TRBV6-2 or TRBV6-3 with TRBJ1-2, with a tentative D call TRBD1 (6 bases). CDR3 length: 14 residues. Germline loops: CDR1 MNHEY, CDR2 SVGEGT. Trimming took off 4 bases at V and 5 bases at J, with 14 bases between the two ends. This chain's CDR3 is CASSSPTGSYGYTF. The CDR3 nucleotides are TGTGCCAGCAGTTCCCCAACAGGGAGTTATGGCTACACCTTC.

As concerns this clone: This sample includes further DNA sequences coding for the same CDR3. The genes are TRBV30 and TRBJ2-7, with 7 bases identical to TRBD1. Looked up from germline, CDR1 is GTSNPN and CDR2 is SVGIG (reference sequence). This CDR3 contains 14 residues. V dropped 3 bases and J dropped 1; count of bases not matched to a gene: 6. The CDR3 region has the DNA TGTGCCTGGAGCAGAGGGGGCGGATCCTACGAGCAGTACTTC. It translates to CAWSRGGGSYEQYF.

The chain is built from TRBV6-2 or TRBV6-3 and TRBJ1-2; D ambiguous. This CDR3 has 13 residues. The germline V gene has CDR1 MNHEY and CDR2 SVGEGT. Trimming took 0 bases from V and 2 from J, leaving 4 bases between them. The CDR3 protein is CASSYSNNYGYTF. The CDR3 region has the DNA TGTGCCAGCAGTTACTCGAACAACTATGGCTACACCTTC.

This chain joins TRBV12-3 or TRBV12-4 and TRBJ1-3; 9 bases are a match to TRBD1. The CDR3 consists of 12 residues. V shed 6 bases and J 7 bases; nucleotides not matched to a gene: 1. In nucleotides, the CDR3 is TGTGCCAGCAGGACAGGGGGGAACACCATATATTTT. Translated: CASRTGGNTIYF.

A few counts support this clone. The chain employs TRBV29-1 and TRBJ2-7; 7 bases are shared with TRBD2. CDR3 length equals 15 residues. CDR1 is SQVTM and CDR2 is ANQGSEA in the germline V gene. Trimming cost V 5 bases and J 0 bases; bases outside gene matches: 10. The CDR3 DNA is TGCAGCGTTAAGGCTAGCGGCTTTAGCTCCTACGAGCAGTACTTC. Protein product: CSVKASGFSSYEQYF.

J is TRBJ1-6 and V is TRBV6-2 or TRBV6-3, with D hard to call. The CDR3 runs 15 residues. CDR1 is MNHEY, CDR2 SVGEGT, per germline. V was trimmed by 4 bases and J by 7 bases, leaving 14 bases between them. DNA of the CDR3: TGTGCCAGCAGTTTTGTCGGATTAGTCAATTCACCCCTCCACTTT. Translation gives CASSFVGLVNSPLHF.

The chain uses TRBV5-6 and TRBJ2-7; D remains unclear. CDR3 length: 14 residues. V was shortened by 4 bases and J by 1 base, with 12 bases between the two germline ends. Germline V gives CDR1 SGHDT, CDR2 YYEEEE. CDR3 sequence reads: CASSRPDRSYEQYF. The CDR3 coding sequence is TGTGCCAGCAGCCGACCCGACCGGTCCTACGAGCAGTACTTC.

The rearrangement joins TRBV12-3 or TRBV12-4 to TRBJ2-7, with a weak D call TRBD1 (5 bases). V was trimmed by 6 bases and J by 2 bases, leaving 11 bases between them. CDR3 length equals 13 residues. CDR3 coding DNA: TGTGCCAGCAGCTTTGGACAAGCCTACGAGCAGTACTTC. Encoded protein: CASSFGQAYEQYF.

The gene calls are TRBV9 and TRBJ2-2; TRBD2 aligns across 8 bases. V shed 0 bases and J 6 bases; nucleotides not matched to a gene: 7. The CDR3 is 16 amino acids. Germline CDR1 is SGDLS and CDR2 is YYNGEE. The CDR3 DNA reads TGTGCCAGCAGCGTAGGGGCGGGAGGAACGGCCGGGGAGCTGTTTTTT. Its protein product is CASSVGAGGTAGELFF. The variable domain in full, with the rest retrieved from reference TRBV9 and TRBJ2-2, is DSGVTQTPKHLITATGQRVTLRCSPRSGDLSVYWYQQSLDQGLQFLIQYYNGEERAKGNILERFSAQQFPDLHSELNLSSLELGDSALYFCASSVGAGGTAGELFFGEGSRLTVL.